This TCR beta chain stems from a study of long-term antiretroviral therapy in people with HIV. V lost 4 bases and J lost 3, with 4 bases in between. The length of the CDR3 is 12 residues. Germline V gives CDR1 SGHTA, CDR2 FQGNSA. The study, taken as a whole, reports: ART adherence, viral resistance and therapy changes went unrecorded. Clonotypes expanded prior to ART showed repertoire dominance at all sampled time points. Once patients were on ART, diversity went higher but still fell short of transplant donor controls.

Runs used v3.0 of the immunoSEQ assay and were done at survey level. TCRdb keeps only in-frame clones here, not all; method: immunoSEQ multiplex PCR. Here the sample spans about 16,000 clones, approximately 73% being singletons. With regard to this clone: What it binds is unknown.

This TCR derives from a woman between 45 and 60 years old with HIV. The sequencing used unsorted PBMCs, collected approximately 2.5 years before starting antiretroviral therapy. V usage is TRBV7-2 and J usage is TRBJ1-3; D remains ambiguous. The CDR3 DNA follows: TGTGCCAGCAGCTCGCTTGGAAACACCATATATTTT. It encodes CASSSLGNTIYF.